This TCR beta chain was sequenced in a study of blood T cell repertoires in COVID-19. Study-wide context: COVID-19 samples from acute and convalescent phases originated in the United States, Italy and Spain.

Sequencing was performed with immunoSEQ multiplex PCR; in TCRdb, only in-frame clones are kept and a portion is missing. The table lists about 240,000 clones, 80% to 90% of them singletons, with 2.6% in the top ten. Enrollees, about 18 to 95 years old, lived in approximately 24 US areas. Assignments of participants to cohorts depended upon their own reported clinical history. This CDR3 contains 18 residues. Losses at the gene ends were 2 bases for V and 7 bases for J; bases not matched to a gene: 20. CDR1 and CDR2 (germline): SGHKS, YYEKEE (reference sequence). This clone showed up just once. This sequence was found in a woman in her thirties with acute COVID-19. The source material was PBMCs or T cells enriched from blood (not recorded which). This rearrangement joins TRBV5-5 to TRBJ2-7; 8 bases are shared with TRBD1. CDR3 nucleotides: TGTGCCAGCAGCTTAGCATACGATCGGACAGGGTCGCTCTGGGAGCAGTACTTC. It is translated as CASSLAYDRTGSLWEQYF. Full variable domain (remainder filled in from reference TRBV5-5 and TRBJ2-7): DAGVTQSPTHLIKTRGQQVTLRCSPISGHKSVSWYQQVLGQGPQFIFQYYEKEERGRGNFPDRFSARQFPNYSSELNVNALLLGDSALYLCASSLAYDRTGSLWEQYFGPGTRLTVT.